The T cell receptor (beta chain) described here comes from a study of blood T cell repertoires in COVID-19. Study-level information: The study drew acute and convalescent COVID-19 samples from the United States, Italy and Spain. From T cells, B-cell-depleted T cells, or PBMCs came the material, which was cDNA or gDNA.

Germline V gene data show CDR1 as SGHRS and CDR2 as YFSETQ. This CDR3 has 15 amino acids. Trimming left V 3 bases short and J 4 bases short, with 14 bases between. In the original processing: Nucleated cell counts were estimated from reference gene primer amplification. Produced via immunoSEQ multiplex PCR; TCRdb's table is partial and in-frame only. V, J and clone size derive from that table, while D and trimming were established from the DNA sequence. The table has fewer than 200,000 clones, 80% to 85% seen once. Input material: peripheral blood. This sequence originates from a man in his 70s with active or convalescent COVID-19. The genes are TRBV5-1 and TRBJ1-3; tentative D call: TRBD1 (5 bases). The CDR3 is CASSYGGEGGNTIYF. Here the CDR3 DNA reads TGCGCCAGCAGCTACGGAGGGGAGGGAGGAAACACCATATATTTT.